This entry lists 5 T cell receptor beta chains sequenced from one sample in a study of shared clonotypes between healthy human individuals. CD45RO-negative cells were positively selected for CCR7, leaving out terminally differentiated effector memory CD45RA+ cells. Assay used: immunoSEQ multiplex PCR; TCRdb lists only in-frame clones, some missing. This table has 1.5 million to 2.5 million clones, around 96% appearing once. Sequenced material: naive CD8+ T cells sorted from blood. These receptors were taken from a young man in good health.

Points on this clone: This specimen includes other DNA sequences encoding the same CDR3. The genes are TRBV27 and TRBJ2-2; 12 positions agree with TRBD2. This CDR3 is 16 amino acids long. J gave up 4 bases and V 5 bases, and 5 bases lay outside the gene matches. Germline V gene sequence: CDR1 MNHEY, CDR2 SMNVEV (reference sequence). CDR3 residues: CASSPLAGGPTGELFF. As DNA, the CDR3 is TGTGCCAGCAGTCCCCTAGCGGGAGGGCCCACCGGGGAGCTGTTTTTT.

V is TRBV6-1 and J is TRBJ1-2; a possible D gene is TRBD1 (5 bases). Between the trimmed V and J ends, which lost 0 bases and 7 bases, there was a span of 15 bases. CDR1 and CDR2 (germline): MNHNS, SASEGT. The CDR3 runs to 15 residues. The CDR3 spells CASSEAAGFVGGYTF. The CDR3 nucleotides read TGTGCCAGCAGTGAAGCCGCAGGGTTTGTGGGTGGCTACACCTTC.

This chain connects TRBV2 to TRBJ2-2; D may correspond to TRBD1 or TRBD2 (7 bases each). The CDR3 consists of 12 residues. The V end was cut by 10 bases, the J end by 3 bases, with 9 bases between. Germline values: CDR1 SNHLY, CDR2 FYNNEI. CDR3 loop: CATGGDTGELFF. The CDR3 DNA follows: TGTGCCACAGGGGGGGACACCGGGGAGCTGTTTTTT.

The gene calls are TRBV7-9 and TRBJ2-1, with D possibly being TRBD2 (5 bases). The CDR3 runs to 17 residues. V gave up 2 bases and J gave up 4 bases, with 18 bases separating them. Germline V gene data show CDR1 as SEHNR and CDR2 as FQNEAQ (reference sequence). CDR3 residues: CASSLLSVGEGYNEQFF. Written as DNA, the CDR3 is TGTGCCAGCAGCTTACTATCCGTCGGGGAAGGTTACAATGAGCAGTTCTTC.

The chain recombines TRBV7-9 with TRBJ2-7; 7 nucleotides agree with TRBD1. The CDR3 contains 14 residues. The germline V gene encodes CDR1 SEHNR and CDR2 FQNEAQ (reference sequence). The J segment lost 6 bases and the V segment lost 5 bases, leaving 10 bases of the junction unmatched. CDR3 sequence reads: CASSHRDRSPEQYF. In nucleotides, the CDR3 is TGTGCCAGCAGCCACCGGGACAGATCCCCCGAGCAGTACTTC.